The 2 T cell receptor beta chains listed next were all sequenced from one sample in a study of human T cells and chemical hapten exposure. Regarding time point: patch test 1, 2 weeks after DPC sensitization. The treatment is: therapeutic diphenylcyclopropenone sensitization with weekly scalp DPC. Each CDR3 protein gets one entry after TCRdb re-called the RACE reads with MiXCR. The sample shows around 99,000 distinct CDR3 sequences, roughly an eighth of them seen only once. Specimen: whole blood, collected in connection with sensitization to the hapten diphenylcyclopropenone (DPC). The receptor source for this set is a woman aged 40 to 50 with alopecia areata. Some clones in this sample may be carry-over from other donors' samples.

This clonotype was seen repeatedly, ten times or more. This chain joins TRBV5-1 and TRBJ2-2; 10 bases line up with TRBD2. There are 17 residues in the CDR3. V shed 1 base and J 5 bases; nucleotides not matched to a gene: 8. Germline loops: CDR1 SGHRS, CDR2 YFSETQ. The CDR3 is CASSLSLAGKRTGELFF. CDR3 DNA sequence: TGCGCCAGCAGCTTGTCACTAGCGGGAAAGCGGACCGGGGAGCTGTTTTTT.

This clonotype was recorded a few times. The V and J genes are TRBV11-1 and TRBJ1-1; tentative D call: TRBD1 (6 bases). The CDR3 has 12 residues. Germline V lookup: CDR1 SGHAT, CDR2 FQDESV (reference sequence). V was clipped by 6 bases and J by 6 bases, with 11 bases between them. The CDR3 DNA reads as TGTGCCAGCAGTCTCCAGGGGCCTGAAGCTTTCTTT. It is translated as CASSLQGPEAFF.